Below are 8 T cell receptor beta chains sequenced from a single sample in a study of T cells in localized non-small cell lung cancer. Only in-frame clones appear in the TCRdb table, and some are missing; sequencing was by immunoSEQ multiplex PCR. The sample records more than 70,000 clones, 80% to 90% being singletons. The source material was peripheral blood, sampled before any cancer treatment. The receptors shown here come from a man between 40 and 70 years old with stage I lung adenocarcinoma.

The chain links TRBV6-5 to TRBJ2-5; D is tentatively TRBD1 or TRBD2 (5 bases each). From germline, CDR1 is MNHEY and CDR2 SVGAGI. Deletions cut 9 bases from V and 0 bases from J, with 11 bases between. The CDR3 length is 13 residues. The CDR3 loop reads CASLGTDQETQYF. Written as DNA, the CDR3 is TGTGCCAGTTTAGGGACGGACCAAGAGACCCAGTACTTC.

The chain employs TRBV5-1 and TRBJ1-1, with D unclear. Per germline, CDR1 SGHRS and CDR2 YFSETQ. CDR3 length: 15 amino acids. The V gene lost 0 bases and the J gene lost 5 bases, with 14 bases spanning the gap. The CDR3 reads CASSLVLGDGTEAFF. The CDR3 coding sequence is TGCGCCAGCAGCTTGGTTTTGGGCGATGGGACTGAAGCTTTCTTT.

The rearrangement links TRBV5-1 to TRBJ2-2; D might be TRBD1 (5 bases). CDR3 length: 14 residues. CDR1 and CDR2 from the germline V gene are SGHRS and YFSETQ. Trimming shortened V by 4 bases and J by 6 bases, and 13 bases separated the two germline ends. DNA for the CDR3: TGCGCCAGCAGCCTACGAGACAGTTCCGGGGAGCTGTTTTTT. Amino acids: CASSLRDSSGELFF.

This chain links TRBV5-4 with TRBJ2-1, with D possibly called TRBD1 or TRBD2 (5 bases each). Trimming removed 4 bases at V and 10 bases at J, with 15 bases between. Germline V lookup: CDR1 SGHNT, CDR2 YYREEE (reference sequence). The CDR3 length is 13 residues. CDR3: CASSRDGSWEQFF. The DNA for the CDR3 is TGTGCCAGCAGCCGGGACGGCTCTTGGGAGCAGTTCTTC.

Note on this clone: Other DNA variants within this sample encode the same CDR3. This sequence joins TRBV7-6 and TRBJ2-7, with 15 nucleotides matching TRBD2. With V trimmed by 4 bases and J by 4 bases, 14 bases remained unmatched. The germline gives CDR1 SGHVS, CDR2 FNYEAQ. The CDR3 loop spans 19 amino acids. The CDR3 DNA reads TGTGCCAGCAGCTCTAGTGCATTCGGACTAGCGGGGGGGAATTACGAGCAGTACTTC. Its translation: CASSSSAFGLAGGNYEQYF.

The V gene is TRBV6-1, the J gene TRBJ1-6, with TRBD1 identical over 7 bases. CDR3 length: 14 amino acids. The trim removed 10 bases at V and 6 bases at J, leaving 9 bases unmatched. Germline V CDR1 and CDR2: MNHNS, SASEGT. As DNA, the CDR3 is TGTGCCACGGAGACAGGGTTTTTTAATTCACCCCTCCACTTT. Translation: CATETGFFNSPLHF.

Only a few counts were recorded for this clone. The rearrangement joins TRBV30 to TRBJ1-2; D gene unclear. V lost 6 bases to trimming and J lost 4 bases, with 9 bases between them. This CDR3 has 11 residues. Germline V gene sequence: CDR1 GTSNPN, CDR2 SVGIG (reference sequence). The DNA for the CDR3 is TGTGCCTGTTACCGCCTCTATGGCTACACCTTC. This gives the protein CACYRLYGYTF.

The J gene is TRBJ1-1, the V gene TRBV28; 10 nucleotides agree with TRBD1. Germline CDR1 is MDHEN and CDR2 is SYDVKM. The ends lost 5 bases at V and 3 bases at J; junction bases unmatched: 6. The CDR3 spans 15 residues. The CDR3 spells CASSPDRGPYTEAFF. The DNA of the CDR3 is TGTGCCAGCAGTCCCGACAGGGGGCCGTACACTGAAGCTTTCTTT.